The sequence of this T cell receptor beta chain was determined in a study of blood T cell repertoires in COVID-19. Study-wide context: T cells, B-cell-depleted T cells, or PBMCs supplied cDNA or gDNA.

Original data processing: Amplification of reference gene primers was used by the study to estimate nucleated cell counts. Generated by immunoSEQ multiplex PCR, the TCRdb table keeps only in-frame clones and is missing some. V, J and clone size reflect that table, while D and trimming were determined from the DNA. The table records 110,000 or so clones, about 75% of them present only once. The CDR3 loop spans 13 amino acids. V lost 6 bases and J 3 bases, leaving 11 bases between the germline ends. Germline V gene data show CDR1 as SEHNR and CDR2 as FQNEAQ (reference sequence). The TCR sequence derives from a woman aged 65 to 85 with acute or convalescent COVID-19. The V and J genes are TRBV7-9 and TRBJ1-2, with D uncertain. Source material: peripheral blood. The CDR3 region is CASSRREHYGYTF. CDR3 in DNA: TGTGCCAGCAGTAGACGGGAGCACTATGGCTACACCTTC.